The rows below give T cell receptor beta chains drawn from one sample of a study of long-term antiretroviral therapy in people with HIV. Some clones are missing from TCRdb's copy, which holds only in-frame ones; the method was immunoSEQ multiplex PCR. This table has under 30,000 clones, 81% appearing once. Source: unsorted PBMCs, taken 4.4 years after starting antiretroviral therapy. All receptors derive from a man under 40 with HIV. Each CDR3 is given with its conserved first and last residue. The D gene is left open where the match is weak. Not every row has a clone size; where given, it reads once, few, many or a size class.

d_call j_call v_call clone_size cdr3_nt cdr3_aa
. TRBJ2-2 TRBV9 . TGTGCCAGCAGCGTAGGGTCACCTAACACCGGGGAGCTGTTTTTT CASSVGSPNTGELFF
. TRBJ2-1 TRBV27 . TGTGCCAGCAGTTTATCCCCCAATAATGAGCAGTTCTTC CASSLSPNNEQFF
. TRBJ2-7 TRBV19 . TGTGCCAGTTCTTACAGAGGCGAGCAGTACTTC CASSYRGEQYF
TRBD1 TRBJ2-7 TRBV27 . TGTGCCAGCAGTTGGGCAGGGGGATCCTACGAGCAGTACTTC CASSWAGGSYEQYF
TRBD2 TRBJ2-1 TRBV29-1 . TGCAGCGTTGGACGATGGGGACTAAATTCGGACAATGAGCAGTTCTTC CSVGRWGLNSDNEQFF
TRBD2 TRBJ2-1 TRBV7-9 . TGTGCCAGCAGCCCGGGACTAGCGGGGCCTAGCTCCTACAATGAGCAGTTCTTC CASSPGLAGPSSYNEQFF
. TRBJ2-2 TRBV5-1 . TGCGCCAGCAGCTTGGGGGGCAGTGACACCGGGGAGCTGTTTTTT CASSLGGSDTGELFF
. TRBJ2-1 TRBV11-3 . TGTGCCAGCAGCCCCGCTTCGGGGATCAATGAGCAGTTCTTC CASSPASGINEQFF
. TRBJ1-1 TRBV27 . TGTGCCAGCAGTTTATCTCTTGGGGGCACTGAAGCTTTCTTT CASSLSLGGTEAFF
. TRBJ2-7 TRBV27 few TGTGCCAGCAGGCCGTCAGTTTACGAGCAGTACTTC CASRPSVYEQYF
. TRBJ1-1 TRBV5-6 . TGTGCCAGCAGCTTGGTTAACGGAGGAACTGAAGCTTTCTTT CASSLVNGGTEAFF
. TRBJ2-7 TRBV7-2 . TGTGCCAGCAGTGAGGGGCTAGGACAGAGAGGGTACGAGCAGTACTTC CASSEGLGQRGYEQYF
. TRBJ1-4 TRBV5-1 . TGCGCCAGCAGCTTGGGGACAGCAAATCCAACTAATGAAAAACTGTTTTTT CASSLGTANPTNEKLFF
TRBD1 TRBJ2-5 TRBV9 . TGTGCCAGCAGCGCCTCCGACAGGGAGCAAGAGACCCAGTACTTC CASSASDREQETQYF
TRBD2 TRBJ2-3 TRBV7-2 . TGTGCCAGCAGCTCCCGGGGGGGAGATACGCAGTATTTT CASSSRGGDTQYF
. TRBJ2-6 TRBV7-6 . TGTGCCAGCAGCTTAGAGGGGGAAGCTGGGGCCAACGTCCTGACTTTC CASSLEGEAGANVLTF
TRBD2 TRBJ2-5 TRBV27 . TGTGCCAGCAGTTCCTCCCCCAAGACTAGCGGGCCCCAAGAGACCCAGTACTTC CASSSSPKTSGPQETQYF
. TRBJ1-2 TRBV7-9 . TGTGCCAGCAGCTCCGTTATTGATCGGGCTAACTATGGCTACACCTTC CASSSVIDRANYGYTF
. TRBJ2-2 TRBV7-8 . TGTGCCAGCGTTCCTGCGGGGTCTAACGGGGAGCTGTTTTTT CASVPAGSNGELFF